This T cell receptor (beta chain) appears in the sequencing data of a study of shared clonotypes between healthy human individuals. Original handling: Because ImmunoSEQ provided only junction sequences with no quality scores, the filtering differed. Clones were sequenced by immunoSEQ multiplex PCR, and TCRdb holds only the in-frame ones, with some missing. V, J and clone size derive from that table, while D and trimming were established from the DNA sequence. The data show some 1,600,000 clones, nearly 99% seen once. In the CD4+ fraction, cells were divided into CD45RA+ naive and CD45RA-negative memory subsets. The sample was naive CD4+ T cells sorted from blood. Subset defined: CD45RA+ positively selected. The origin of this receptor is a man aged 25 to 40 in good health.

For the CDR3, the DNA is TGTGCCAGCGGGGGGGACAGCAAGATACAGTATTTT. The encoded protein is CASGGDSKIQYF. This chain joins TRBV27 and TRBJ2-3; D possibly matches TRBD1 or TRBD2 (7 bases each). CDR3 length: 12 amino acids. Germline V gene sequence: CDR1 MNHEY, CDR2 SMNVEV (reference sequence). Trimming took off 8 bases at V and 12 bases at J, with 18 bases between the two ends.